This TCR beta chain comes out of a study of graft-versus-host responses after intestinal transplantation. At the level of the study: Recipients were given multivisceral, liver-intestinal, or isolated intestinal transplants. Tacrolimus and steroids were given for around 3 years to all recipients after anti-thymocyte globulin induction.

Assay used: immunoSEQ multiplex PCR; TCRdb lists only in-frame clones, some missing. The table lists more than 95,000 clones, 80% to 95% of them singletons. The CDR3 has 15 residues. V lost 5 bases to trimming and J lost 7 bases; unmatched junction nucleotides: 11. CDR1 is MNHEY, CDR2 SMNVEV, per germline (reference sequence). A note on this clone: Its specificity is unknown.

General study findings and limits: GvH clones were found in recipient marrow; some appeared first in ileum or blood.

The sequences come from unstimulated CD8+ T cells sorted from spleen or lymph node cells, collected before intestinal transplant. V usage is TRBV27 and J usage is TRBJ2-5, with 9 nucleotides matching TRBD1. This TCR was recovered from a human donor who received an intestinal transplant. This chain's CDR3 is CASSPGTGGLATQYF. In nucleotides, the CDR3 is TGTGCCAGCAGTCCAGGAACAGGGGGCCTTGCGACCCAGTACTTC.